The text below deals with one T cell receptor (beta chain). Its antigen is currently unknown. The record originates from a study of shared clonotypes between healthy human individuals. Overall study findings and caveats: The sharing of approximately 4.6% of naive CD4 clonotypes was seen across a handful of donors. In contrast to clonotypes shared by all four donors, non-shared clonotypes had lower generation probabilities.

Here immunoSEQ multiplex PCR was the method, and the copy in TCRdb shows in-frame clones only, minus some. In the table there are a few million clones, 80% to 95% of which are singletons. The CDR3 is made up of 14 amino acids. Germline assignment: CDR1 MDHEN and CDR2 SYDVKM. Trimming cost V 4 bases and J 5 bases, with 15 bases left between them. J is TRBJ2-7 and V is TRBV28; D may be TRBD1 (6 bases). Sequenced: naive CD4+ T cells from PBMCs. Subset noted: CD45RA+ positively selected. This TCR derives from a man between 18 and 29 years old in good health. Some clones in this sample may be carry-over from other donors' samples. The DNA of the CDR3 is TGTGCCAGCAGTTCCCCCCCAGGGGCGCACGAGCAGTACTTC. Its protein product is CASSSPPGAHEQYF.